Presented here are 21 T cell receptor beta chains from one specimen sequenced in a study of cytomegalovirus exposure and HLA in healthy donors (dated 2017 in TCRdb). Preparation of the library involved the immunoSEQ multiplex PCR assay. In TCRdb, the immuneACCESS table is reduced to in-frame sequences with V and J assigned. These tables do not hold every clone; where another copy was compared, an unresolved V gene accounts for under half, and the others remain unexplained. For this sample the table gives more than 90,000 clones, of which around 89% were detected only once. The ten largest clones add up to 1.5% to 2% of the sample. Sample: PBMCs. The source of these receptors is a man aged 18 to 30 in good health and CMV-seronegative.

This clone was observed once. The V gene is TRBV6-4, the J gene TRBJ2-6; 7 nucleotides match TRBD2. J was trimmed by 0 bases and V by 3 bases; bases with no gene match: 8. In germline, CDR1 is MRHNA, CDR2 SNTAGT. The CDR3 spans 18 residues. The CDR3 nucleotides read TGTGCCAGCAGTGAATCTGCGGGGGTAACCTCTGGGGCCAACGTCCTGACTTTC. Its translation is CASSESAGVTSGANVLTF.

The gene calls are TRBV6-1 and TRBJ1-5; a possible D gene is TRBD1 (5 bases). The V end was cut by 3 bases, the J end by 5 bases, with 14 bases between. The germline V gene encodes CDR1 MNHNS and CDR2 SASEGT. This CDR3 has 15 residues. CDR3 nucleotide sequence: TGTGCCAGCAGTGATGATGACTGGGGGGATCAGCCCCAGCATTTT. This encodes CASSDDDWGDQPQHF.

This chain connects TRBV5-8 to TRBJ2-1, with 16 bases lining up with TRBD2. With 2 bases clipped from V and 8 bases from J, the junction kept 1 base outside the gene matches. Germline assignment: CDR1 SGHTS and CDR2 YDEGEE. There are 15 residues in the CDR3. This chain's CDR3 is CASSFGTSGRDEQFF. Written as DNA, the CDR3 is TGTGCCAGCAGCTTCGGGACTAGCGGGAGGGATGAGCAGTTCTTC.

The chain joins TRBV4-1 to TRBJ2-2; D ambiguous. The CDR3 consists of 14 residues. The germline V gene encodes CDR1 MGHRA and CDR2 YSYEKL. With 0 bases removed from V and 6 bases from J, the gap between germline ends came to 8 bases. The CDR3 spells CASSQDQVAGELFF. As DNA, the CDR3 is TGCGCCAGCAGCCAAGATCAGGTCGCCGGGGAGCTGTTTTTT.

The rearrangement uses TRBV10-3 and TRBJ1-2; TRBD1 might be the D (5 bases). The CDR3 consists of 13 residues. Germline V gene data show CDR1 as ENHRY and CDR2 as SYGVKD. The ends were cut back, 5 bases at V and 6 bases at J, with 13 bases in the middle. Here the CDR3 DNA reads TGTGCCATCAGTATTGACAGAAGCCATGGCTACACCTTC. Translation gives CAISIDRSHGYTF.

The gene calls are TRBV15 and TRBJ1-5; TRBD1 aligns across 8 bases. The CDR3 spans 19 residues. The V gene's germline CDR1 is LNHNV and CDR2 YYDKDF (reference sequence). J was trimmed by 6 bases and V by 0 bases; bases with no gene match: 16. CDR3 DNA: TGTGCCACCAGCAGAGATCGGGTCAGGGGGCTTGGTTACGGTCAGCCCCAGCATTTT. Translated: CATSRDRVRGLGYGQPQHF.

The V and J genes are TRBV30 and TRBJ1-1, with unresolved D. The CDR3 is 11 residues long. The V and J ends lost 2 bases and 14 bases respectively, with 15 bases between them. Germline values: CDR1 GTSNPN, CDR2 SVGIG (reference sequence). CDR3: CAWSPQSGEFF. The DNA for the CDR3 is TGTGCCTGGAGTCCCCAATCGGGAGAGTTCTTT.

The chain couples TRBV6-5 to TRBJ2-7; 9 bases line up with TRBD2. Germline V CDR1 and CDR2: MNHEY, SVGAGI. This CDR3 region has 15 residues. V lost 6 bases and J lost 1; bases outside the gene matches: 7. CDR3 residues: CASRDAGGNSYEQYF. The CDR3 DNA sequence: TGTGCCAGCAGAGATGCGGGAGGGAATTCCTACGAGCAGTACTTC.

The rearrangement links TRBV5-1 to TRBJ2-3; TRBD2 matches 9 bases. The CDR3 loop spans 17 amino acids. After removal of 4 bases from V and 6 bases from J, the junction contained 15 bases not matched to a gene. CDR1 and CDR2 (germline): SGHRS, YFSETQ. The CDR3 nucleotides read TGCGCCAGCAGCCAGACCGGCGGGGGGGCGGTCGGCGATACGCAGTATTTT. Protein product: CASSQTGGGAVGDTQYF.

CDR3 DNA sequence: TGTGCCAGCAGCAAGACTAGGAGAGATTCCTACGAGCAGTACTTC. It yields the protein CASSKTRRDSYEQYF. The chain links TRBV6-5 to TRBJ2-7, with D possibly TRBD2 on 6 matching bases. The germline V gene has CDR1 MNHEY and CDR2 SVGAGI. This CDR3 contains 15 residues. Trimming shortened V by 6 bases and J by 1 base, and 16 bases separated the two germline ends.

The chain employs TRBV5-6 and TRBJ2-6; unclear D gene. The CDR3 extends over 17 amino acids. Trimming left V 0 bases short and J 4 bases short, with 14 bases between. CDR1 is SGHDT, CDR2 YYEEEE, per germline. The CDR3 DNA reads TGTGCCAGCAGCTTGGAGTACGCGGCGGCGGGGGCCAACGTCCTGACTTTC. Amino acid sequence: CASSLEYAAAGANVLTF.

The V gene is TRBV5-5, the J gene TRBJ2-7; 8 nucleotides match TRBD1. CDR1 is SGHKS and CDR2 is YYEKEE in the germline V gene (reference sequence). V lost 0 bases to trimming and J lost 3 bases; unmatched junction nucleotides: 5. There are 15 residues in the CDR3. In DNA, the CDR3 is TGTGCCAGCAGCTTGGGGGCAGGGGGCATCTACGAGCAGTACTTC. Its protein is CASSLGAGGIYEQYF.

The V call is TRBV28, the J call TRBJ1-5, with D tentatively TRBD1 (5 bases). Deletions cut 6 bases from V and 2 bases from J, with 14 bases between. The CDR3 totals 15 residues. Germline V gene lookup returns CDR1 MDHEN and CDR2 SYDVKM. The CDR3 protein is CASSQSGARNQPQHF. Written as DNA, the CDR3 is TGTGCCAGCAGCCAAAGTGGGGCCCGCAATCAGCCCCAGCATTTT.

Only a few counts were recorded for this clone. V is TRBV12-5 and J is TRBJ1-2, with 7 bases aligning to TRBD1. Germline lookup yields CDR1 LGHNT and CDR2 FRNRAP. This CDR3 spans 16 amino acids. With V trimmed by 3 bases and J by 0 bases, 7 bases remained unmatched. The CDR3 loop is CASGFFGGTANYGYTF. CDR3 in DNA: TGTGCTAGTGGTTTCTTTGGAGGGACAGCTAACTATGGCTACACCTTC. The complete variable domain, with remaining parts taken from reference TRBV12-5 and TRBJ1-2, reads DARVTQTPRHKVTEMGQEVTMRCQPILGHNTVFWYRQTMMQGLELLAYFRNRAPLDDSGMPKDRFSAEMPDATLATLKIQPSEPRDSAVYFCASGFFGGTANYGYTFGSGTRLTVV.

The chain has TRBV27 and TRBJ2-7; 9 bases align to TRBD1. The germline V gene encodes CDR1 MNHEY and CDR2 SMNVEV (reference sequence). The CDR3 spans 16 residues. V shed 0 bases and J 2 bases; nucleotides not matched to a gene: 5. The CDR3 region has the DNA TGTGCCAGCAGTTTATCCGGGACAGGGCTGACCTACGAGCAGTACTTC. It translates to CASSLSGTGLTYEQYF.

This sequence joins TRBV5-1 and TRBJ2-7, with a weak D call TRBD1 (5 bases). The length of the CDR3 is 13 residues. Trimming took 3 bases from V and 0 from J, leaving 7 bases between them. Germline CDR1 and CDR2: SGHRS and YFSETQ. The CDR3 sequence: CASSYQGSYEQYF. The CDR3 bases are TGCGCCAGCAGCTATCAGGGCTCCTACGAGCAGTACTTC.

The chain uses TRBV5-4 and TRBJ2-5, with 8 bases aligning to TRBD2. CDR1 is SGHNT, CDR2 YYREEE, per germline (reference sequence). After removal of 0 bases from V and 5 bases from J, the junction contained 6 bases not matched to a gene. The CDR3 totals 15 residues. The CDR3: CASSLVSASGETQYF. The CDR3 DNA follows: TGTGCCAGCAGCTTGGTATCGGCTAGCGGGGAGACCCAGTACTTC. The full variable domain, rest sourced from reference TRBV5-4 and TRBJ2-5, is ETGVTQSPTHLIKTRGQQVTLRCSSQSGHNTVSWYQQALGQGPQFIFQYYREEENGRGNFPPRFSGLQFPNYSSELNVNALELDDSALYLCASSLVSASGETQYFGPGTRLLVL.

The genes are TRBV5-1 and TRBJ2-1, with 12 bases identical to TRBD2. The CDR3 spans 17 residues. Germline V CDR1 and CDR2: SGHRS, YFSETQ. Trimming at V came to 4 bases and at J to 4 bases, leaving 9 bases not matched to a gene. The CDR3 protein is CASSATLAGGLYNEQFF. The CDR3 DNA follows: TGCGCCAGCAGCGCGACGCTAGCGGGAGGGCTGTACAATGAGCAGTTCTTC.

The chain employs TRBV7-9 and TRBJ1-4; 10 bases line up with TRBD1. Germline trimming cut 1 base from V and 8 bases from J; bases unmatched to any gene: 4. The CDR3 loop spans 15 amino acids. CDR1 SEHNR and CDR2 FQNEAQ come from the germline V gene (reference sequence). This CDR3 is CASSLEGTGDEKLFF. CDR3 DNA: TGTGCCAGCAGCTTAGAAGGGACAGGGGACGAAAAACTGTTTTTT. Looking up the rest from reference TRBV7-9 and TRBJ1-4 gives the full variable domain: DTGVSQNPRHKITKRGQNVTFRCDPISEHNRLYWYRQTLGQGPEFLTYFQNEAQLEKSRLLSDRFSAERPKGSFSTLEIQRTEQGDSAMYLCASSLEGTGDEKLFFGSGTQLSVL.

The V and J genes are TRBV28 and TRBJ2-7; 8 bases map to TRBD1. Per germline, CDR1 MDHEN and CDR2 SYDVKM. The CDR3 has 15 residues. The trim removed 6 bases at V and 9 bases at J, leaving 16 bases unmatched. The CDR3 sequence: CASRGGGTGPIWQYF. CDR3 DNA: TGTGCCAGCAGGGGGGGTGGGACAGGTCCTATCTGGCAGTACTTC.

The CDR3 here is CASGLDRAFDGYTF. CDR3 sequence (DNA): TGTGCTAGTGGTTTGGACAGGGCGTTCGATGGCTACACCTTC. V usage is TRBV12-5 and J usage is TRBJ1-2; weak D call: TRBD1 (6 bases). Deletions cut 1 base from V and 6 bases from J, with 12 bases between. The length of the CDR3 is 14 residues. CDR1 LGHNT and CDR2 FRNRAP come from the germline V gene.